The rows below give T cell receptor beta chains drawn from one sample of a study of T cell responses to AZD1222 COVID-19 vaccine. Profiling relied on immunoSEQ multiplex PCR, and the TCRdb table lists in-frame clones only, not all of them. The sample carries approximately 140,000 clones, 92% recorded once. Sequenced material: peripheral blood, taken 28 days after the second AZD1222 dose. The receptors originated from an adult who received the AZD1222 COVID-19 vaccine. Each CDR3 is given with its conserved first and last residue. A D gene is named only where the DNA matches it firmly. The size of a clone is reported for some rows only, either as once, few or many, or as a class for expanded clones.

abundance,d_gene,v_gene,j_gene,CDR3aa,CDR3nt
NA,TRBD1,TRBV9,TRBJ1-1,CASSVGDRRNTEAFF,TGTGCCAGCAGCGTAGGGGACAGGAGGAACACTGAAGCTTTCTTT
NA,TRBD1,TRBV30,TRBJ1-1,CAWRRKGAGTEAFF,TGTGCCTGGCGGAGAAAGGGGGCTGGCACTGAAGCTTTCTTT
NA,TRBD2,TRBV20-1,TRBJ2-7,CSARPSGKVYF,TGCAGTGCTAGGCCTAGCGGGAAGGTGTACTTC
NA,TRBD1,TRBV7-2,TRBJ1-5,CASSRQGIQPQHF,TGTGCCAGCAGTCGACAGGGGATTCAGCCCCAGCATTTT
NA,NA,TRBV28,TRBJ2-3,CASSLSGQSDTQYF,TGTGCCAGCAGTTTAAGTGGCCAGTCAGATACGCAGTATTTT
NA,TRBD1,TRBV19,TRBJ2-6,CASSIEFVAQGALGANVLTF,TGTGCCAGTAGTATAGAATTTGTCGCACAGGGGGCGCTTGGGGCCAACGTCCTGACTTTC
NA,NA,TRBV15,TRBJ1-6,CATSRDGHNSPLHF,TGTGCCACCAGCAGAGATGGGCATAATTCACCCCTCCACTTT
NA,NA,TRBV7-9,TRBJ1-2,CASTPDGSYGYTF,TGTGCCAGCACCCCTGACGGTTCCTATGGCTACACCTTC
NA,TRBD1,TRBV18,TRBJ2-7,CASSPPGQNYEQYF,TGTGCCAGCTCACCGCCGGGACAGAACTACGAGCAGTACTTC
NA,NA,TRBV28,TRBJ2-6,CASKVPSGANVLTF,TGTGCCAGCAAAGTTCCCTCTGGGGCCAACGTCCTGACTTTC
once,NA,TRBV7-9,TRBJ1-1,CASSLEGGEAFF,TGTGCCAGCAGCTTAGAAGGGGGAGAAGCTTTCTTT
NA,NA,TRBV4-1,TRBJ1-5,CASSQVPGPNNQPQHF,TGCGCCAGCAGCCAAGTCCCAGGTCCTAACAATCAGCCCCAGCATTTT
many,NA,TRBV9,TRBJ2-5,CASSGGPRETQYF,TGTGCCAGCAGCGGGGGACCTCGGGAGACCCAGTACTTC
NA,NA,TRBV5-4,TRBJ2-1,CASSPIGGTLSYNEQFF,TGTGCCAGCAGCCCAATTGGGGGGACTCTTTCCTACAATGAGCAGTTCTTC
NA,NA,TRBV6-5,TRBJ1-2,CASTYTGGTYGYTF,TGTGCCAGCACTTACACAGGCGGTACCTATGGCTACACCTTC
NA,NA,TRBV27,TRBJ2-5,CASSFSGSLGGETQYF,TGTGCCAGCAGTTTTTCCGGGAGTCTAGGTGGCGAGACCCAGTACTTC
NA,NA,TRBV28,TRBJ2-5,CASSIPMGSTETQYF,TGTGCCAGCAGTATCCCGATGGGTAGTACTGAGACCCAGTACTTC
few,NA,TRBV20-1,TRBJ1-4,CSASGETNEKLFF,TGCAGTGCTAGTGGGGAAACTAATGAAAAACTGTTTTTT
NA,NA,TRBV19,TRBJ1-1,CASSITGNTEAFF,TGTGCCAGTAGTATAACGGGGAACACTGAAGCTTTCTTT
NA,TRBD1,TRBV18,TRBJ1-2,CASSPSGTGSYGYTF,TGTGCCAGCTCACCATCCGGGACAGGGAGTTATGGCTACACCTTC
NA,NA,TRBV6-2/TRBV6-3,TRBJ1-1,CASSFRGVSWDTEAFF,TGTGCCAGCAGCTTTCGAGGGGTCAGTTGGGATACTGAAGCTTTCTTT
NA,TRBD1,TRBV24-1,TRBJ2-2,CATSVGGQGVIQAGELFF,TGTGCCACCAGTGTCGGAGGACAGGGAGTGATCCAGGCCGGGGAGCTGTTTTTT
NA,TRBD1,TRBV5-4,TRBJ1-6,CASSLVDRENSPLHF,TGTGCCAGCAGCTTGGTAGACAGGGAGAATTCACCCCTCCACTTT
NA,NA,TRBV24-1,TRBJ2-5,CATSDSLAETQYF,TGTGCCACCAGTGATTCTTTAGCGGAGACCCAGTACTTC
NA,NA,TRBV6-5,TRBJ1-1,CASSYSMVGQNTEAFF,TGTGCCAGCAGTTACTCGATGGTAGGCCAGAACACTGAAGCTTTCTTT
NA,TRBD1,TRBV23-1,TRBJ2-7,CASSQSGTDSYEQYF,TGCGCCAGCAGTCAATCGGGGACAGACTCCTACGAGCAGTACTTC
NA,TRBD2,TRBV7-9,TRBJ2-2,CASSDTGTSKPFTGELFF,TGTGCCAGCAGCGACACCGGGACTAGCAAACCTTTCACCGGGGAGCTGTTTTTT
NA,TRBD1,TRBV5-1,TRBJ1-4,CASSSGGRSEKLFF,TGCGCCAGCAGCTCAGGGGGCAGGAGTGAAAAACTGTTTTTT
NA,NA,TRBV5-8,TRBJ1-1,CASSLVDWGGTEAFF,TGTGCCAGCAGCTTAGTTGATTGGGGAGGCACTGAAGCTTTCTTT
NA,TRBD2,TRBV9,TRBJ2-2,CASSPRLASNTGELFF,TGTGCCAGCAGCCCTAGACTAGCGTCGAACACCGGGGAGCTGTTTTTT
once,NA,TRBV5-1,TRBJ1-3,CASSTPPGNTIYF,TGCGCCAGCAGCACGCCTCCTGGAAACACCATATATTTT
NA,TRBD1,TRBV28,TRBJ2-1,CASREWGQGKNEQFF,TGTGCCAGCAGGGAATGGGGACAGGGGAAGAATGAGCAGTTCTTC
NA,TRBD1,TRBV5-4,TRBJ1-2,CASSSGTGSSGYTF,TGTGCCAGCAGCTCGGGGACAGGGAGTTCTGGCTACACCTTC
NA,NA,TRBV5-6,TRBJ1-2,CASSLGQAPGGYTF,TGTGCCAGCAGCTTGGGTCAGGCGCCGGGTGGCTACACCTTC
once,NA,TRBV7-9,TRBJ1-5,CASSLSLGELNQPQHF,TGTGCCAGCAGCTTAAGTCTGGGTGAGCTCAATCAGCCCCAGCATTTT
NA,NA,TRBV29-1,TRBJ1-2,CSVEGGGSYGYTF,TGCAGCGTTGAAGGGGGGGGCAGCTATGGCTACACCTTC
once,TRBD1,TRBV3-1/TRBV3-2,TRBJ2-7,CASSRRDRVTGSYEQYF,TGTGCCAGCAGCCGCCGGGACAGGGTAACGGGCTCCTACGAGCAGTACTTC
NA,NA,TRBV24-1,TRBJ1-5,CATSDSQGYRNQPQHF,TGTGCCACCAGTGATTCACAGGGTTATCGCAATCAGCCCCAGCATTTT
NA,NA,TRBV7-9,TRBJ1-5,CASSSLNQPQHF,TGTGCCAGCAGCTCATTGAATCAGCCCCAGCATTTT
NA,NA,TRBV21-1,TRBJ1-5,CATVTVGRGNQPQHF,NA
NA,TRBD1,TRBV28,TRBJ1-6,CASGSDRAYNSPLHF,TGTGCCAGCGGGTCAGACAGGGCCTATAATTCACCCCTCCACTTT
NA,TRBD1,TRBV28,TRBJ2-2,CASSFPGQGTTGELFF,TGTGCCAGCAGTTTTCCCGGACAGGGGACCACCGGGGAGCTGTTTTTT
few,NA,TRBV29-1,TRBJ2-1,CSVENSVGFPPEYNEQFF,TGCAGCGTTGAAAATTCGGTGGGGTTTCCTCCCGAATACAATGAGCAGTTCTTC
NA,NA,TRBV11-3,TRBJ2-7,CASSLGAGNLYEQYF,TGTGCCAGCAGCTTAGGAGCAGGGAACTTATACGAGCAGTACTTC
NA,TRBD2,TRBV2,TRBJ2-4,CAIWGGAKNIQYF,TGTGCCATCTGGGGGGGTGCCAAAAACATTCAGTACTTC
NA,TRBD1,TRBV11-2,TRBJ1-1,CASSSGGDRLAFF,TGTGCCAGCAGCTCAGGGGGCGACAGACTGGCTTTCTTT
NA,NA,TRBV10-3,TRBJ1-2,CAISESDYGYTF,TGTGCCATCAGTGAAAGCGACTATGGCTACACCTTC
NA,NA,TRBV3-1/TRBV3-2,TRBJ2-6,CASSQEWASSSGANVLTF,TGTGCCAGCAGCCAAGAGTGGGCTTCAAGCTCTGGGGCCAACGTCCTGACTTTC
NA,TRBD1,TRBV12-3/TRBV12-4,TRBJ1-1,CASSPQGAEAFF,TGTGCCAGCAGCCCACAGGGGGCTGAAGCTTTCTTT
NA,NA,TRBV19,TRBJ1-1,CASSIVLIENTEAFF,TGTGCCAGTAGTATAGTCCTGATAGAGAACACTGAAGCTTTCTTT
NA,NA,TRBV10-2,TRBJ2-1,CASRPSNGNEQFF,TGCGCCAGCAGACCCTCAAACGGGAATGAGCAGTTCTTC
NA,NA,TRBV6-9,TRBJ1-6,CASSSQGTYNSPLHF,TGTGCCAGCAGTTCCCAGGGCACCTATAATTCACCCCTCCACTTT
NA,TRBD2,TRBV6-2/TRBV6-3,TRBJ2-7,CASSAGTSGRWEQYF,TGTGCCAGCAGTGCCGGGACTAGCGGGAGGTGGGAGCAGTACTTC
NA,NA,TRBV5-4,TRBJ1-6,CASTSGTELNSPLHF,TGTGCCAGCACCTCCGGGACGGAATTAAATTCACCCCTCCACTTT
NA,TRBD1,TRBV6-5,TRBJ2-7,CASSYGTGGYEQYF,TGTGCCAGCAGTTACGGGACAGGGGGCTACGAGCAGTACTTC
NA,NA,TRBV6-5,TRBJ1-5,CAPEGRLNQPQHF,TGTGCCCCAGAGGGGCGACTGAATCAGCCCCAGCATTTT